Listed here are 23 T cell receptor beta chains from one sample, sequenced in a study of vaccination effects on CD4 cells after COVID-19. The assay was immunoSEQ multiplex PCR, and TCRdb's table has in-frame clones only and misses some. The table has more than 45,000 clones, about 83% seen once. Following 10 days of culture, CD4+ T cells were isolated. Their recognized antigens are unknown. Sequencing was performed on CD4+ T cells from PBMCs cultured without peptide, taken before COVID-19 vaccination. Source of these receptors: a human donor who received a COVID-19 vaccine.

V gene TRBV19 combines with J gene TRBJ2-1; a possible D gene is TRBD2 (5 bases). This CDR3 is built from 15 residues. Germline V gene data show CDR1 as LNHDA and CDR2 as SQIVND (reference sequence). V shed 1 base and J shed 6 bases, with 13 bases lying between them. In DNA form, the CDR3 reads TGTGCCAGTAGTATAGGAGGGCTCCGGGGCAATGAGCAGTTCTTC. This encodes CASSIGGLRGNEQFF.

In DNA, the CDR3 is TGTGCCAGCAGCCCTTTCGGGGGGCAGGATTCACCCCTCCACTTT. It specifies CASSPFGGQDSPLHF. The chain is built from TRBV3-1 (or the pseudogene TRBV3-2) and TRBJ1-6, with D maybe TRBD1 (6 bases). The CDR3 extends over 15 amino acids. Germline values: CDR1 LGHDT, CDR2 YNNKEL (reference sequence). V dropped 4 bases and J dropped 8 bases, with 15 bases sitting between them.

The chain is built from TRBV12-3 or TRBV12-4 and TRBJ1-4; maybe TRBD1 (6 bases). V lost 6 bases to trimming and J lost 8 bases, with 13 bases between them. The length of the CDR3 is 13 residues. The CDR3 sequence is CASRKGVLEKLFF. CDR3 nucleotides: TGTGCCAGCAGGAAGGGGGTATTGGAAAAACTGTTTTTT.

The chain combines TRBV28 with TRBJ2-1, with 9 bases matching TRBD1. CDR1 and CDR2 (germline): MDHEN, SYDVKM. V trimming: 5 bases; J trimming: 3 bases; junction bases outside the gene matches: 5. This CDR3 region has 15 residues. The CDR3 spells CASSLRQGDYNEQFF. In DNA, the CDR3 is TGTGCCAGCAGTCTACGACAGGGGGACTACAATGAGCAGTTCTTC. The whole variable domain, remainder taken from reference TRBV28 and TRBJ2-1, is DVKVTQSSRYLVKRTGEKVFLECVQDMDHENMFWYRQDPGLGLRLIYFSYDVKMKEKGDIPEGYSVSREKKERFSLILESASTNQTSMYLCASSLRQGDYNEQFFGPGTRLTVL.

The rearrangement links TRBV28 to TRBJ1-1; D not resolved. CDR1 MDHEN and CDR2 SYDVKM come from the germline V gene. V dropped 2 bases and J dropped 3 bases, with 10 bases sitting between them. The CDR3 is 14 residues long. The CDR3 here is CASSLGQSDTEAFF. The CDR3 coding sequence is TGTGCCAGCAGTTTAGGGCAGTCCGACACTGAAGCTTTCTTT.

This chain joins TRBV7-2 and TRBJ1-4; no reliable D call. V was trimmed by 6 bases and J by 3 bases, leaving 11 bases between them. This CDR3 region has 14 residues. Germline loops: CDR1 SGHTA, CDR2 FQGNSA. The CDR3 DNA is TGTGCCAGCAGAGTGACCGGAGCTAATGAAAAACTGTTTTTT. Its translation is CASRVTGANEKLFF.

The chain couples TRBV5-1 to TRBJ2-6; D is perhaps TRBD1 (6 bases). Germline V lookup: CDR1 SGHRS, CDR2 YFSETQ. The CDR3 loop spans 16 amino acids. With 4 bases removed from V and 2 bases from J, the gap between germline ends came to 13 bases. This CDR3 reads CASSLTRTAGANVLTF. The CDR3 DNA is TGCGCCAGCAGCCTGACCCGGACAGCTGGGGCCAACGTCCTGACTTTC.

This clone was detected a few times. The chain couples TRBV5-1 to TRBJ2-2, with D perhaps TRBD2 (6 bases). CDR3 length: 14 residues. Germline values: CDR1 SGHRS, CDR2 YFSETQ. V was pared by 5 bases and J by 5 bases, with 13 bases between. For the CDR3, the DNA is TGCGCCAGCAGTGCCGGGACTCCTACCGGGGAGCTGTTTTTT. This encodes CASSAGTPTGELFF.

The V call is TRBV24-1, the J call TRBJ2-5; D perhaps matches TRBD1 (6 bases). Trimming removed 5 bases at V and 2 bases at J, with 14 bases between. The CDR3 covers 15 residues. Germline-derived CDR1 and CDR2 are KGHDR and SFDVKD. CDR3 DNA sequence: TGTGCCACCAGTGCCTGGGACACGCGGCAAGAGACCCAGTACTTC. This encodes CATSAWDTRQETQYF.

This rearrangement joins TRBV6-4 to TRBJ1-2; 7 bases map to TRBD1. Germline CDR1 and CDR2: MRHNA and SNTAGT. This CDR3 region has 15 residues. The junction had 10 bases not matched to a gene; V was cut back by 6 bases and J by 3 bases. As DNA, the CDR3 is TGTGCCAGCAGGAGAAACCCCGGGACAGACTATGGCTACACCTTC. This sequence encodes CASRRNPGTDYGYTF.

The rearrangement joins TRBV27 to TRBJ1-6; TRBD1 might be the D (6 bases). This CDR3 region has 16 residues. Trimming shortened V by 0 bases and J by 9 bases, and 15 bases separated the two germline ends. In germline, CDR1 is MNHEY, CDR2 SMNVEV (reference sequence). Here the CDR3 DNA reads TGTGCCAGCAGTTTATCCGGAACAGGGATCAGTTCACCCCTCCACTTT. Its protein is CASSLSGTGISSPLHF.

The chain couples TRBV6-5 to TRBJ2-3, with a possible D match to TRBD2 (6 bases). With 6 bases removed from V and 8 bases from J, the gap between germline ends came to 9 bases. Germline V CDR1 and CDR2: MNHEY, SVGAGI. The CDR3 is 11 residues long. The CDR3 bases are TGTGCCAGCAGCTCCGGGGGTACGCAGTATTTT. It yields the protein CASSSGGTQYF.

The rearrangement joins TRBV9 to TRBJ2-1; TRBD2 is a possible D gene (6 bases). V was shortened by 3 bases and J by 6 bases, with 16 bases between the two germline ends. This CDR3 is built from 15 residues. The germline gives CDR1 SGDLS, CDR2 YYNGEE. The CDR3 loop is CASSDDGRGINEQFF. Here the CDR3 DNA reads TGTGCCAGCAGCGACGACGGGAGAGGGATCAATGAGCAGTTCTTC.

The gene calls are TRBV28 and TRBJ2-5, with D perhaps TRBD1 or TRBD2 (7 bases each). CDR1 MDHEN and CDR2 SYDVKM come from the germline V gene. This CDR3 is 15 amino acids long. Trimming cost V 6 bases and J 4 bases, with 18 bases left between them. The CDR3 DNA reads TGTGCCAGCAGGCGTGACAGGGAGGGGATAGAGACCCAGTACTTC. It translates to CASRRDREGIETQYF.

The chain has TRBV6-5 and TRBJ1-1; D is unresolved. CDR1 MNHEY and CDR2 SVGAGI come from the germline V gene. CDR3 size: 15 residues. V lost 0 bases to trimming and J lost 4 bases, with 12 bases between them. The CDR3 DNA reads as TGTGCCAGCAGTTACTCTAGGAGGTCTGGCACTGAAGCTTTCTTT. Its protein product is CASSYSRRSGTEAFF.

V and J are TRBV6-1 and TRBJ1-2; a possible D gene is TRBD1 (5 bases). Between the trimmed V and J ends, which lost 3 bases and 3 bases, there was a span of 14 bases. Germline V CDR1 and CDR2: MNHNS, SASEGT. CDR3 size: 15 residues. This chain's CDR3 is CASSDGAGYDYGYTF. The CDR3 DNA follows: TGTGCCAGCAGTGATGGGGCTGGGTATGACTATGGCTACACCTTC.

The CDR3 nucleotides are TGCGCCAGCAGCCAGGAAAGACAGGGTCAAGAGCAGTTCTTC. This codes for CASSQERQGQEQFF. V is TRBV4-1 and J is TRBJ2-1, with 7 bases matching TRBD1. Germline V gene sequence: CDR1 MGHRA, CDR2 YSYEKL. V lost 3 bases to trimming and J lost 10 bases; unmatched junction nucleotides: 9. This CDR3 has 14 amino acids.

This clone was seen more than once but under ten times. The gene calls are TRBV3-1 (or the pseudogene TRBV3-2) and TRBJ2-1; TRBD2 matches 11 bases. Germline CDR1 is LGHDT and CDR2 is YNNKEL (reference sequence). After removal of 5 bases from V and 1 base from J, the junction contained 1 base not matched to a gene. The CDR3 has 15 residues. CDR3 in DNA: TGTGCCAGCAGCTCTAGCGGGGGGTCCTACAATGAGCAGTTCTTC. As protein: CASSSSGGSYNEQFF.

J is TRBJ1-4 and V is TRBV11-2; D perhaps matches TRBD1 (5 bases). The germline V gene has CDR1 SGHAT and CDR2 FQNNGV. CDR3 size: 16 residues. With 5 bases removed from V and 1 base from J, the gap between germline ends came to 14 bases. The CDR3 region is CASSQGRTGTNEKLFF. In nucleotides, the CDR3 is TGTGCCAGCAGCCAGGGACGGACGGGAACTAATGAAAAACTGTTTTTT.

The gene calls are TRBV5-4 and TRBJ2-1; D remains unclear. Germline CDR1 reads SGHNT; CDR2 reads YYREEE (reference sequence). V lost 2 bases and J lost 0, with 6 bases in between. The CDR3 covers 14 residues. The CDR3 DNA follows: TGTGCCAGCAGCTTTGGCACCTCCTACAATGAGCAGTTCTTC. Residues: CASSFGTSYNEQFF.

This clone was found a few times. The gene calls are TRBV5-1 and TRBJ1-6; 7 bases match TRBD1. V lost 0 bases, J lost 8 bases, and 5 bases stayed unmatched. The germline V gene has CDR1 SGHRS and CDR2 YFSETQ. This CDR3 has 15 amino acids. The CDR3 region is CASSLGGGSDSPLHF. The CDR3 coding sequence is TGCGCCAGCAGCTTGGGAGGGGGCAGCGATTCACCCCTCCACTTT. The whole variable domain, remainder taken from reference TRBV5-1 and TRBJ1-6, is KAGVTQTPRYLIKTRGQQVTLSCSPISGHRSVSWYQQTPGQGLQFLFEYFSETQRNKGNFPGRFSGRQFSNSRSEMNVSTLELGDSALYLCASSLGGGSDSPLHFGNGTRLTVT.

This chain connects TRBV5-5 to TRBJ1-4; 7 bases align to TRBD1. CDR1 SGHKS and CDR2 YYEKEE come from the germline V gene (reference sequence). The J segment lost 4 bases and the V segment lost 4 bases, leaving 4 bases of the junction unmatched. The CDR3 consists of 14 residues. DNA for the CDR3: TGTGCCAGCAGCCGGGGACAGAATAATGAAAAACTGTTTTTT. Encoded protein: CASSRGQNNEKLFF.

The rearrangement joins TRBV29-1 to TRBJ2-1; D possibly corresponds to TRBD1 (6 bases). This CDR3 is built from 14 residues. The ends were cut back, 3 bases at V and 0 bases at J, with 9 bases in the middle. Germline CDR1 is SQVTM and CDR2 is ANQGSEA. The CDR3 region has the DNA TGCAGCGTTGAGACAGGCAGCTCCTACAATGAGCAGTTCTTC. Translated: CSVETGSSYNEQFF.